The 25 T cell receptor beta chains in this list originate from one sample, sequenced in a study of cytomegalovirus exposure and HLA in healthy donors. A multiplex PCR was run with 60 Vbeta primers and 13 Jbeta primers. Sequencing was performed with immunoSEQ multiplex PCR; in TCRdb, only in-frame clones are kept and a portion is missing. The data show roughly 100,000 clones, over 55% seen once. Sequenced: PBMCs. The receptors come from a woman between 45 and 60 years old in good health and CMV-seropositive.

The V and J genes are TRBV11-1 and TRBJ2-3; 9 bases are shared with TRBD1. CDR1 is SGHAT and CDR2 is FQDESV in the germline V gene (reference sequence). The CDR3 spans 16 residues. Trimming took 5 bases from V and 5 from J; bases not matched to a gene: 11. The CDR3 loop reads CASSQRQGGRGDTQYF. As DNA, the CDR3 is TGTGCCAGCAGCCAACGACAGGGGGGCAGGGGAGATACGCAGTATTTT.

Of note for this clone: The sample holds other DNA sequences that translate to the same CDR3. The chain employs TRBV9 and TRBJ1-2; D perhaps matches TRBD1 (6 bases). The CDR3 consists of 14 residues. Trimming cost V 0 bases and J 3 bases, with 9 bases left between them. The germline V gene has CDR1 SGDLS and CDR2 YYNGEE. The DNA of the CDR3 is TGTGCCAGCAGCGTAGGAGGGGGGGACTATGGCTACACCTTC. This translates into CASSVGGGDYGYTF.

This chain connects TRBV4-1 to TRBJ2-7; maybe TRBD2 (6 bases). Germline V lookup: CDR1 MGHRA, CDR2 YSYEKL. This CDR3 has 19 amino acids. Trimming took off 0 bases at V and 0 bases at J, with 21 bases between the two ends. CDR3 DNA sequence: TGCGCCAGCAGCCAAGATATCTCGTTTTACGACGGGAGCTCCTACGAGCAGTACTTC. Its protein product is CASSQDISFYDGSSYEQYF.

This clone was detected only a few times. The chain combines TRBV4-3 with TRBJ2-7; the D is unclear. The CDR3 contains 16 residues. Trimming stripped 0 bases from V and 2 bases from J, with 14 bases between. Looked up from germline, CDR1 is LGHNA and CDR2 is YSLEER. The CDR3 loop reads CASSQDRVVSPYEQYF. The CDR3 DNA reads as TGCGCCAGCAGCCAAGATCGGGTAGTATCCCCCTACGAGCAGTACTTC.

The chain carries TRBV5-5 and TRBJ2-7; TRBD1 aligns across 8 bases. The CDR3 length is 13 residues. V dropped 2 bases and J dropped 5; count of bases not matched to a gene: 3. CDR1 is SGHKS and CDR2 is YYEKEE in the germline V gene (reference sequence). The CDR3 spells CASSLQGEHEQYF. The CDR3 nucleotides read TGTGCCAGCAGCTTACAGGGGGAGCACGAGCAGTACTTC.

This clone was counted a single time. The rearrangement links TRBV29-1 to TRBJ2-1; TRBD2 aligns across 9 bases. CDR3 length: 14 amino acids. CDR1 is SQVTM, CDR2 ANQGSEA, per germline. The V segment lost 3 bases and the J segment 4 bases; nucleotides outside the gene matches: 4. The CDR3 region is CSVDVAGGYNEQFF. CDR3 nucleotides: TGCAGCGTTGATGTGGCGGGGGGGTACAATGAGCAGTTCTTC.

This clone appeared a single time. The V gene is TRBV2, the J gene TRBJ1-2, with D perhaps matching TRBD1 (5 bases). V was pared by 2 bases and J by 8 bases, with 15 bases between. The CDR3 length is 14 residues. The germline V gene encodes CDR1 SNHLY and CDR2 FYNNEI. CDR3 coding DNA: TGTGCCAGCAGTGAATTCGGGGGAGGGAGCGGCTACACCTTC. Translated, it gives CASSEFGGGSGYTF.

This clone is a singleton in its sample. The J gene is TRBJ1-5, the V gene TRBV2; 7 bases match TRBD1. The CDR3 spans 14 residues. V trimming: 5 bases; J trimming: 6 bases; junction bases outside the gene matches: 7. CDR1 and CDR2 from the germline V gene are SNHLY and FYNNEI. The CDR3 DNA sequence: TGTGCCAGCAGTCGACAGGGAGTGGGTCAGCCCCAGCATTTT. Translation gives CASSRQGVGQPQHF.

This clone came up a few times. The CDR3 loop reads CAWSVGGTSVSSYEQYF. The CDR3 nucleotides are TGTGCCTGGAGTGTTGGCGGGACTAGCGTGAGCTCCTACGAGCAGTACTTC. This rearrangement joins TRBV30 to TRBJ2-7; 10 bases match TRBD2. CDR1 and CDR2 (germline): GTSNPN, SVGIG (reference sequence). The ends lost 0 bases at V and 0 bases at J; junction bases unmatched: 8. This CDR3 has 17 amino acids.

This clone showed up just a few times. The chain employs TRBV6-6 and TRBJ1-2; weak D call: TRBD1 (6 bases). The germline gives CDR1 MNHNY, CDR2 SVGAGI (reference sequence). The CDR3 contains 15 residues. Trimming pared 7 bases from V and 8 bases from J, leaving 23 bases between. The CDR3 DNA follows: TGTGCCAGCAAACTCGGGGGGCAGCCGAGCGGGGGCTACACCTTC. It is translated as CASKLGGQPSGGYTF.

This sequence joins TRBV11-2 and TRBJ2-7; D remains ambiguous. The V gene lost 3 bases and the J gene lost 0 bases, with 15 bases spanning the gap. CDR1 is SGHAT, CDR2 FQNNGV, per germline. The CDR3 consists of 16 residues. The CDR3 sequence is CASSFSSGFSSYEQYF. DNA for the CDR3: TGTGCCAGCAGCTTCTCCTCCGGGTTCAGCTCCTACGAGCAGTACTTC.

The chain employs TRBV10-2 and TRBJ1-1, with 7 positions matching TRBD1. Germline CDR1 reads WSHSY; CDR2 reads SAAADI. The CDR3 is 14 residues long. Trimming at V came to 4 bases and at J to 2 bases, leaving 4 bases not matched to a gene. The CDR3 sequence is CASSVGQRNTEAFF. As DNA, the CDR3 is TGCGCCAGCAGTGTGGGACAGAGAAACACTGAAGCTTTCTTT.

The chain carries TRBV29-1 and TRBJ2-2, with a tentative D call TRBD2 (5 bases). Trimming took 7 bases from V and 6 from J, leaving 18 bases between them. Germline CDR1 SQVTM, CDR2 ANQGSEA. The CDR3 runs 14 residues. CDR3 DNA: TGCAGCGCCAGCATCGGGGTTGGCCCCGGGGAGCTGTTTTTT. Its translation: CSASIGVGPGELFF.

V and J are TRBV28 and TRBJ2-5; D not certain. V was trimmed by 6 bases and J by 5 bases, leaving 16 bases between them. In germline, CDR1 is MDHEN, CDR2 SYDVKM. The CDR3 consists of 14 residues. The CDR3 DNA is TGTGCCAGCAGCACTAACCAACGGTTCGAGACCCAGTACTTC. It translates to CASSTNQRFETQYF.

The chain uses TRBV15 and TRBJ1-5; D is undetermined. Trimming took 0 bases from V and 9 from J, leaving 15 bases between them. The CDR3 has 15 residues. CDR1 is LNHNV, CDR2 YYDKDF, per germline (reference sequence). CDR3 nucleotides: TGTGCCACCAGCAGAGATCGGGGTGGTGGGCGGCCCCAGCATTTT. Translating gives CATSRDRGGGRPQHF.

The rearrangement uses TRBV30 and TRBJ1-4; D unclear. This CDR3 contains 13 residues. V lost 6 bases, J lost 0 bases, and 8 bases lay in between. From germline, CDR1 is GTSNPN and CDR2 SVGIG (reference sequence). DNA for the CDR3: TGTGCCTGCCTTCCCGCAACTAATGAAAAACTGTTTTTT. Its protein product is CACLPATNEKLFF.

The rearrangement joins TRBV29-1 to TRBJ1-1, with 7 bases fitting TRBD1. Unmatched junction bases numbered 6, after V lost 8 bases and J lost 0 bases. The CDR3 covers 13 residues. Germline CDR1 is SQVTM and CDR2 is ANQGSEA. The CDR3 DNA reads as TGCAGCACCGGACAGGTGATGAACACTGAAGCTTTCTTT. Its protein is CSTGQVMNTEAFF.

The chain couples TRBV5-4 to TRBJ2-5; 7 nucleotides match TRBD2. Looked up from germline, CDR1 is SGHNT and CDR2 is YYREEE (reference sequence). The CDR3 is 13 amino acids. Unmatched junction bases numbered 4, after V lost 6 bases and J lost 2 bases. The CDR3 bases are TGTGCCAGCACCCCGCGGGGGCAAGAGACCCAGTACTTC. Protein: CASTPRGQETQYF.

The chain recombines TRBV6-6 with TRBJ2-1; D is possibly TRBD2 (6 bases). The CDR3 has 11 residues. Trimming left V 7 bases short and J 9 bases short, with 10 bases between. The germline gives CDR1 MNHNY, CDR2 SVGAGI (reference sequence). Here the CDR3 reads CASNVGGEQFF. CDR3 in DNA: TGTGCCAGCAATGTGGGGGGTGAGCAGTTCTTC.

J is TRBJ2-7 and V is TRBV6-5; the match to TRBD1 covers 7 bases. With V trimmed by 3 bases and J by 2 bases, 7 bases remained unmatched. The CDR3 totals 15 residues. Germline CDR1 and CDR2: MNHEY and SVGAGI. CDR3 bases: TGTGCCAGCAGTTATCAGATCGGGACAGCCTACGAGCAGTACTTC. This sequence encodes CASSYQIGTAYEQYF.

The chain recombines TRBV7-3 with TRBJ1-1, with D perhaps matching TRBD1 (5 bases). Trimming took 3 bases from V and 2 from J, leaving 7 bases between them. The CDR3 has 13 amino acids. Germline V gene data show CDR1 as SGHTA and CDR2 as FQGTGA. The CDR3 DNA sequence: TGTGCCAGCAGCTTTGACAGCAACACTGAAGCTTTCTTT. Residues: CASSFDSNTEAFF.

The chain couples TRBV30 to TRBJ2-5; no firm D call. Looked up from germline, CDR1 is GTSNPN and CDR2 is SVGIG (reference sequence). This CDR3 spans 13 amino acids. V was cut by 1 base and J by 5 bases, with 11 bases left in between. CDR3 sequence: CAWSGDSVETQYF. As DNA, the CDR3 is TGTGCCTGGAGTGGCGACTCAGTGGAGACCCAGTACTTC.

The V and J genes are TRBV10-3 and TRBJ2-1, with a weak D call TRBD1 (5 bases). The germline gives CDR1 ENHRY, CDR2 SYGVKD. CDR3 length equals 13 residues. V was shortened by 1 base and J by 6 bases, with 7 bases between the two germline ends. The chain's CDR3 is CAISEFQGNEQFF. The DNA for the CDR3 is TGTGCCATCAGTGAGTTCCAGGGCAATGAGCAGTTCTTC.

The chain uses TRBV15 and TRBJ2-5, with a possible D match to TRBD1 (5 bases). Trimming cost V 3 bases and J 4 bases, with 12 bases left between them. This CDR3 contains 14 residues. Germline CDR1 reads LNHNV; CDR2 reads YYDKDF (reference sequence). The CDR3 reads CATSSPRVRETQYF. The CDR3 nucleotides are TGTGCCACCAGCAGTCCCAGGGTCCGAGAGACCCAGTACTTC.

The genes are TRBV15 and TRBJ2-7; 7 nucleotides line up with TRBD2. The CDR3 consists of 14 residues. V lost 9 bases, J lost 0 bases, and 8 bases stayed unmatched. Per the germline V gene, CDR1 is LNHNV and CDR2 is YYDKDF (reference sequence). The CDR3 DNA is TGTGCCACTGCCGTGGGGGGGAGCTCCTACGAGCAGTACTTC. Its protein product is CATAVGGSSYEQYF.